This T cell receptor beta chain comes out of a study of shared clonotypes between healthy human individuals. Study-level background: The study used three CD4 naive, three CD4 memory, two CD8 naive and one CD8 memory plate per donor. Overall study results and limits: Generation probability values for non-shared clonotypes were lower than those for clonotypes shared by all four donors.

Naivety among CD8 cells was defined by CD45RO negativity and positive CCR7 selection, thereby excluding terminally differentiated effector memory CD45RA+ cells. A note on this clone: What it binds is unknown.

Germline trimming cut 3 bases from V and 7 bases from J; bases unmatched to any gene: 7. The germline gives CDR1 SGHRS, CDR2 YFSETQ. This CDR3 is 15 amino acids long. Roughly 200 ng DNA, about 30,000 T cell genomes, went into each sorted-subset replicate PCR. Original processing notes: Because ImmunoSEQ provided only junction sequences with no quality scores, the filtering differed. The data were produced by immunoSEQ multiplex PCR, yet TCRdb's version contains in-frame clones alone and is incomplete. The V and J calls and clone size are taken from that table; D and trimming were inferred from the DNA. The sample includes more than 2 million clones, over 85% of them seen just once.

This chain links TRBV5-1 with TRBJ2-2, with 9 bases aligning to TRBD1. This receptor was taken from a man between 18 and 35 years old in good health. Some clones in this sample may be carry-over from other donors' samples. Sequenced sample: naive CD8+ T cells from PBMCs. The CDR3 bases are TGCGCCAGCAGCTGGGACAGGGAAGATGGCGGGGAGCTGTTTTTT. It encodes CASSWDREDGGELFF. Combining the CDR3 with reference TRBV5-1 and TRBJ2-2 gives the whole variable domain KAGVTQTPRYLIKTRGQQVTLSCSPISGHRSVSWYQQTPGQGLQFLFEYFSETQRNKGNFPGRFSGRQFSNSRSEMNVSTLELGDSALYLCASSWDREDGGELFFGEGSRLTVL.